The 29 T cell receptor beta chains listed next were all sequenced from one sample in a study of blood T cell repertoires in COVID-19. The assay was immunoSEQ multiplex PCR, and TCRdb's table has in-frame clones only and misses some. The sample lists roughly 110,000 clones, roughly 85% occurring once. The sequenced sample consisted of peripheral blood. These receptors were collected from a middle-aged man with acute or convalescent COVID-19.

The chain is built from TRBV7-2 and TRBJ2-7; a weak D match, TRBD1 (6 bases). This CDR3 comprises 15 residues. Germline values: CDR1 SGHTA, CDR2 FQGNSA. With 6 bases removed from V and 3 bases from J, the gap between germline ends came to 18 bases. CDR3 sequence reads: CASRLSTGTYYEQYF. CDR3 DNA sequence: TGTGCCAGCAGACTCTCTACCGGGACATACTACGAGCAGTACTTC. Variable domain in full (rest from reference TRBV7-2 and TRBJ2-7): GAGVSQSPSNKVTEKGKDVELRCDPISGHTALYWYRQSLGQGLEFLIYFQGNSAPDKSGLPSDRFSAERTGGSVSTLTIQRTQQEDSAVYLCASRLSTGTYYEQYFGPGTRLTVT.

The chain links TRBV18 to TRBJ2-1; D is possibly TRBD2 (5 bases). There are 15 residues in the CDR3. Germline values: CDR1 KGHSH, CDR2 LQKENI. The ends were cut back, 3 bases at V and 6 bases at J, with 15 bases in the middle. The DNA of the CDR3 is TGTGCCAGCTCACCGACACTAGAGAGCCGCAATGAGCAGTTCTTC. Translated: CASSPTLESRNEQFF.

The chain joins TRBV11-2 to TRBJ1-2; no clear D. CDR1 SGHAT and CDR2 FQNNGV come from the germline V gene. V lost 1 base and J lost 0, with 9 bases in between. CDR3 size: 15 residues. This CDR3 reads CASSLGPLSNYGYTF. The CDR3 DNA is TGTGCCAGCAGCTTAGGTCCCCTTTCTAACTATGGCTACACCTTC.

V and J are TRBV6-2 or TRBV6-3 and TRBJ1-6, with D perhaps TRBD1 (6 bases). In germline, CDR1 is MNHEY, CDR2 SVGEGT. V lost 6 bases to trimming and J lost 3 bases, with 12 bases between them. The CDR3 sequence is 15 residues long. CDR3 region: CASSPGQFYNSPLHF. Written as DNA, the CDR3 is TGTGCCAGCAGCCCCGGACAGTTCTATAATTCACCCCTCCACTTT.

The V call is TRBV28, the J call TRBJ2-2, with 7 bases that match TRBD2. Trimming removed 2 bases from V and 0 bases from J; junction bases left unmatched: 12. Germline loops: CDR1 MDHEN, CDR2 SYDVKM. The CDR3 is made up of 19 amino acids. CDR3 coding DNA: TGTGCCAGCAGTTTACCGACTCCCGAGGCGGGAGCGAACACCGGGGAGCTGTTTTTT. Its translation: CASSLPTPEAGANTGELFF.

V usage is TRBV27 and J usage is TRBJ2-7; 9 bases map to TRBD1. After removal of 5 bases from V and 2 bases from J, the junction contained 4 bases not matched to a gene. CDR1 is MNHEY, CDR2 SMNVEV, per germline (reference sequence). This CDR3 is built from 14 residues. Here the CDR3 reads CASSQGQGPYEQYF. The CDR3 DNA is TGTGCCAGCAGTCAGGGACAGGGCCCCTACGAGCAGTACTTC.

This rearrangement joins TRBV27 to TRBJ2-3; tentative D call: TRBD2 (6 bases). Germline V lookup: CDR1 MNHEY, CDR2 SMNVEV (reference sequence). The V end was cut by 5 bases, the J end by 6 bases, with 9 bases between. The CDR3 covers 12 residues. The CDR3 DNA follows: TGTGCCAGCAGTCCGGACTACGATACGCAGTATTTT. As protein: CASSPDYDTQYF.

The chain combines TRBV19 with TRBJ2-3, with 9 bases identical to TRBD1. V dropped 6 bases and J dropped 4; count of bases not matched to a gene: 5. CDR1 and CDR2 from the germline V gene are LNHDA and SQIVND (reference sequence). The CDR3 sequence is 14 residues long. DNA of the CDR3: TGTGCCAGTAGCCGGACAGGGGAGGCAGATACGCAGTATTTT. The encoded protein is CASSRTGEADTQYF. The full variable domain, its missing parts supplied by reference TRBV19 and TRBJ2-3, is DGGITQSPKYLFRKEGQNVTLSCEQNLNHDAMYWYRQDPGQGLRLIYYSQIVNDFQKGDIAEGYSVSREKKESFPLTVTSAQKNPTAFYLCASSRTGEADTQYFGPGTRLTVL.

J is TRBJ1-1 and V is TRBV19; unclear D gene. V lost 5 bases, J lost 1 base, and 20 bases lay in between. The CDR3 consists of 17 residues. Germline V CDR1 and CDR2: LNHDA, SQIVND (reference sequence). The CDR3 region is CASSFSQRITENTEAFF. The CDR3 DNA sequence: TGTGCCAGTAGTTTCTCTCAGAGAATCACAGAGAACACTGAAGCTTTCTTT.

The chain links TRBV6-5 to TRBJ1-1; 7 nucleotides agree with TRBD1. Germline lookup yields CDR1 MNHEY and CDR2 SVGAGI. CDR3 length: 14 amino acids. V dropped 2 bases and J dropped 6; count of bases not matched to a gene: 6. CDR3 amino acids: CASSYTGQGAEAFF. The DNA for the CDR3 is TGTGCCAGCAGTTACACCGGGCAGGGGGCTGAAGCTTTCTTT.

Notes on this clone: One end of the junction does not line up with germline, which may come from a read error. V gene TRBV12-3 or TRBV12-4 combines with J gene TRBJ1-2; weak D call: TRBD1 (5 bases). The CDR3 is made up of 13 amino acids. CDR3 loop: CASSQGNFYGYTF. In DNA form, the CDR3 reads TGTGCCAGCAGTCAGGGAAACTTCTATGGTTACACCTTC.

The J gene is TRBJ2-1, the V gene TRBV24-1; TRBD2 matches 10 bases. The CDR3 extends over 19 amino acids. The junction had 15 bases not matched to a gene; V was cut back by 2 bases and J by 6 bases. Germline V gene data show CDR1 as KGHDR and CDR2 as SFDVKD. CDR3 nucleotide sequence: TGTGCCACCAGTGATTCAGGCAGGGACCTAGCGGGAGTTCTCAATGAGCAGTTCTTC. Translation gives CATSDSGRDLAGVLNEQFF.

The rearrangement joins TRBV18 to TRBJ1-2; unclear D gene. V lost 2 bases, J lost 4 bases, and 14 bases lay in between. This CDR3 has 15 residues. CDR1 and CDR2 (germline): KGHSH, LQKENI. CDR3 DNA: TGTGCCAGCTCACCATCCGGGATTGGCGGCTATGGCTACACCTTC. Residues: CASSPSGIGGYGYTF.

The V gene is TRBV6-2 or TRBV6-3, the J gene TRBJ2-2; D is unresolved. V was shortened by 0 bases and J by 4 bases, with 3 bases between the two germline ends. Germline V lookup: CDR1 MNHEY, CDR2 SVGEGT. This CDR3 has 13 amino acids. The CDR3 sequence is CASSYSATGELFF. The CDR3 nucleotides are TGTGCCAGCAGTTACTCGGCCACCGGGGAGCTGTTTTTT.

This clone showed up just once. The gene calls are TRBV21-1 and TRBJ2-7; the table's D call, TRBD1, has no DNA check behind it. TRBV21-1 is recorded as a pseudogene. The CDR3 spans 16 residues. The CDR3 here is CASSKVVRGLSYEQYF. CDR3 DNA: TGTGCCAGCAGCAAAGTAGTAAGGGGGCTCTCCTACGAGCAGTACTTC.

CDR3 in amino acids: CSPGFSPEAFF. The CDR3 nucleotides are TGCAGTCCAGGATTCTCCCCTGAAGCTTTCTTT. The rearrangement uses TRBV20-1 and TRBJ1-1; D unclear. CDR3 length equals 11 residues. Trimming took off 8 bases at V and 6 bases at J, with 13 bases between the two ends. Looked up from germline, CDR1 is DFQATT and CDR2 is SNEGSKA (reference sequence).

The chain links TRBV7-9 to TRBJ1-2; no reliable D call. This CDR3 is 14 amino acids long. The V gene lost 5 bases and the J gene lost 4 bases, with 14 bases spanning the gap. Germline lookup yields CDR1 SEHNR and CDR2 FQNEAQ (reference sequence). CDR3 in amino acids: CASSENTMLYGYTF. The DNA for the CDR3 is TGTGCCAGCAGCGAAAACACGATGCTCTATGGCTACACCTTC.

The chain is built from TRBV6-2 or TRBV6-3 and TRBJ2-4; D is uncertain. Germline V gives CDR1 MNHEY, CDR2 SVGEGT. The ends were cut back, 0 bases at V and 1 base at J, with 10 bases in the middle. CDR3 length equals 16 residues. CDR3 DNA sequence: TGTGCCAGCAGTTACTCAAAACAACCGGCCAAAAACATTCAGTACTTC. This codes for CASSYSKQPAKNIQYF.

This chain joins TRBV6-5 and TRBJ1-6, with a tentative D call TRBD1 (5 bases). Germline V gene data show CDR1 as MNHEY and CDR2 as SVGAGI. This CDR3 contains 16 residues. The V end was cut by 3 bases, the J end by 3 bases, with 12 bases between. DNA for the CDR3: TGTGCCAGCAGTTATGGGGCGCCACACTATAATTCACCCCTCCACTTT. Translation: CASSYGAPHYNSPLHF.

This CDR3 reads CASSTVGGPITESTNEKLFF. The CDR3 nucleotides are TGTGCCAGCAGTACCGTTGGGGGCCCGATCACCGAATCAACTAATGAAAAACTGTTTTTT. This chain uses TRBV28 with TRBJ1-4; a possible D gene is TRBD1 (6 bases). This CDR3 has 20 amino acids. Trimming pared 5 bases from V and 0 bases from J, leaving 25 bases between. The germline V gene has CDR1 MDHEN and CDR2 SYDVKM.

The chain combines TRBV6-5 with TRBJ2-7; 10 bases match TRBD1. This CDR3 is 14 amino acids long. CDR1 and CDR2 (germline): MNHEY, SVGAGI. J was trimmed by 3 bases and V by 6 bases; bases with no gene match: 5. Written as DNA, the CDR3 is TGTGCCAGCAGGGGCGGACAGGGGGTCTACGAGCAGTACTTC. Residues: CASRGGQGVYEQYF.

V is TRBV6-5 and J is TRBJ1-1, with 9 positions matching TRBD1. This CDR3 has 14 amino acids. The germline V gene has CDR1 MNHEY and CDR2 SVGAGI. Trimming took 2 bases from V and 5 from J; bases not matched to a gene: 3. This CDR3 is CASSYETGGTEAFF. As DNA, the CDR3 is TGTGCCAGCAGTTACGAGACAGGGGGAACTGAAGCTTTCTTT.

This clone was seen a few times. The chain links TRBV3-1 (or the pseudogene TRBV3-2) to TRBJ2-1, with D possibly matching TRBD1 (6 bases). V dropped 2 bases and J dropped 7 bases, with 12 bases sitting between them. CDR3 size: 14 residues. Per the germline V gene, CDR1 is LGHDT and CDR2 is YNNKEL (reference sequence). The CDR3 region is CASSQLGGGNEQFF. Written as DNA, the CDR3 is TGTGCCAGCAGCCAACTAGGGGGTGGGAATGAGCAGTTCTTC.

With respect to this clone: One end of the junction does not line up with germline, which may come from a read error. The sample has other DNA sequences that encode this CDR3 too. As DNA, the CDR3 is TGTGCCAGCAGTGACGGGGCTAGTATCCACGAACAGTACTTC. It translates to CASSDGASIHEQYF. The chain combines TRBV6-4 with TRBJ2-7, with D possibly TRBD1 on 5 matching bases. From germline, CDR1 is MRHNA and CDR2 SNTAGT. The CDR3 extends over 14 amino acids.

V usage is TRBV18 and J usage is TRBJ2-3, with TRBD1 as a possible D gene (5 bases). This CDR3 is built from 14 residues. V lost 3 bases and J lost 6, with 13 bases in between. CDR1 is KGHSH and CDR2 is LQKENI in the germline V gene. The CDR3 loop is CASSPQAAGDTQYF. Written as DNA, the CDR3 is TGTGCCAGCTCACCTCAGGCCGCAGGGGATACGCAGTATTTT.

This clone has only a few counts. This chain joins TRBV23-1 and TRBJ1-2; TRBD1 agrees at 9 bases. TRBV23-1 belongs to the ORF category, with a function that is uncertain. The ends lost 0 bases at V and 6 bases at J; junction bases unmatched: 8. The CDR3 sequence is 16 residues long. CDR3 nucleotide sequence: TGCGCCAGCAGTCAATCTTGGGGACAGGGAAGGGATGGCTACACCTTC. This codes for CASSQSWGQGRDGYTF.

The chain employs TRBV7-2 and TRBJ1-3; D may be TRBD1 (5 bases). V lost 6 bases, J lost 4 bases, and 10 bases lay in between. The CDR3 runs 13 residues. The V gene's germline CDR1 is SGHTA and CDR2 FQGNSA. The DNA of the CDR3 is TGTGCCAGCAGTTGGCAGGGAGGAAACACCATATATTTT. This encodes CASSWQGGNTIYF. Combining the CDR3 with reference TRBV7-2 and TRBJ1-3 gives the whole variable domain GAGVSQSPSNKVTEKGKDVELRCDPISGHTALYWYRQSLGQGLEFLIYFQGNSAPDKSGLPSDRFSAERTGGSVSTLTIQRTQQEDSAVYLCASSWQGGNTIYFGEGSWLTVV.

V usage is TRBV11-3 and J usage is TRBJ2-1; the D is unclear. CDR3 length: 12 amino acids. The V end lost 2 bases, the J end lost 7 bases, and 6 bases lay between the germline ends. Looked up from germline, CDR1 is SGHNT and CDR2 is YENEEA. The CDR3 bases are TGTGCCAGCAGCTTATACGGGAATGAGCAGTTCTTC. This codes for CASSLYGNEQFF.

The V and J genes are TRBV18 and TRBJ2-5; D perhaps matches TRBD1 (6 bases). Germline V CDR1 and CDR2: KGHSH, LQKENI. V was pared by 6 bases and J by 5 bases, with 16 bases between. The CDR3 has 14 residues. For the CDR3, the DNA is TGTGCCAGCTCCAGACTCAGGGGTGAGGAGACCCAGTACTTC. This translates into CASSRLRGEETQYF.